Each of the 29 T cell receptor beta chains below was sequenced from the same sample in a study of cytomegalovirus exposure and HLA in healthy donors. Use of 60 Vbeta and 13 Jbeta primers characterized the PCR. The repertoire was sequenced with immunoSEQ multiplex PCR; TCRdb's copy has only in-frame clones and lacks some. In total, the table holds about 72,000 clones. The sequenced material came from PBMCs. These receptors originate from a man in his forties in good health and CMV-seronegative.

This clone ranks as medium-sized in terms of frequency. This chain links TRBV2 with TRBJ1-4; D call uncertain. There are 13 residues in the CDR3. The germline CDR1 and CDR2 sequences are SNHLY and FYNNEI. The germline V and J ends were trimmed by 3 bases and 8 bases, with 10 bases remaining between them. The CDR3 loop is CASSEERNEKLFF. The CDR3 nucleotides are TGTGCCAGCAGTGAGGAGAGAAACGAAAAACTGTTTTTT.

The rearrangement uses TRBV6-6 and TRBJ1-2; D call uncertain. This CDR3 has 13 amino acids. V was pared by 0 bases and J by 4 bases, with 6 bases between. CDR1 is MNHNY and CDR2 is SVGAGI in the germline V gene (reference sequence). The CDR3 DNA reads as TGTGCCAGCAGTTACTCCAGTTCCTATGGCTACACCTTC. It yields the protein CASSYSSSYGYTF.

The V call is TRBV6-1, the J call TRBJ2-2; TRBD2 agrees at 7 bases. Germline lookup yields CDR1 MNHNS and CDR2 SASEGT. The CDR3 contains 18 residues. V lost 6 bases, J lost 7 bases, and 20 bases stayed unmatched. CDR3 sequence: CASSEPRGLGLNGGELFF. The DNA of the CDR3 is TGTGCCAGCAGCGAACCACGAGGACTAGGGTTGAACGGCGGGGAGCTGTTTTTT.

J is TRBJ1-1 and V is TRBV7-2, with D perhaps matching TRBD1 (6 bases). Trimming cost V 5 bases and J 1 base, with 8 bases left between them. The CDR3 spans 13 residues. The V gene's germline CDR1 is SGHTA and CDR2 FQGNSA. The CDR3 protein is CASSLDRNTEAFF. CDR3 nucleotides: TGTGCCAGCAGCCTGGACAGGAACACTGAAGCTTTCTTT. The variable domain in full, completed from reference TRBV7-2 and TRBJ1-1, reads GAGVSQSPSNKVTEKGKDVELRCDPISGHTALYWYRQSLGQGLEFLIYFQGNSAPDKSGLPSDRFSAERTGGSVSTLTIQRTQQEDSAVYLCASSLDRNTEAFFGQGTRLTVV.

About this clone: At one end the junction does not follow the germline gene, possibly because of a read error. V gene TRBV6-5 combines with J gene TRBJ1-1; the D is unclear. CDR1 MNHEY and CDR2 SVGAGI come from the germline V gene. This CDR3 is 14 amino acids long. The CDR3 is CASSNSEAGTEAFF. In DNA, the CDR3 is TGTGCCAGCAGTAACTCGGAGGCGGGCACTGAAGCTTTCTTT.

The chain links TRBV29-1 to TRBJ2-5, with TRBD1 as a possible D gene (6 bases). The CDR3 contains 12 residues. V was clipped by 2 bases and J by 5 bases, with 9 bases between them. From germline, CDR1 is SQVTM and CDR2 ANQGSEA. This CDR3 reads CSVERGMETQYF. Here the CDR3 DNA reads TGCAGCGTTGAAAGGGGGATGGAGACCCAGTACTTC.

The chain links TRBV6-1 to TRBJ1-2, with TRBD1 matching over 7 bases. With V trimmed by 6 bases and J by 2 bases, 9 bases remained unmatched. There are 15 residues in the CDR3. Germline loops: CDR1 MNHNS, CDR2 SASEGT. The CDR3 loop reads CASSIKTGANYGYTF. The CDR3 nucleotides read TGTGCCAGCAGCATTAAAACAGGGGCCAACTATGGCTACACCTTC.

V gene TRBV11-3 combines with J gene TRBJ2-2; 15 bases map to TRBD2. Germline lookup yields CDR1 SGHNT and CDR2 YENEEA. The CDR3 has 19 residues. The J segment lost 2 bases and the V segment lost 4 bases, leaving 8 bases of the junction unmatched. The CDR3 here is CASSSRWTSGGDNTGELFF. CDR3 DNA sequence: TGTGCCAGCAGCTCTAGGTGGACTAGCGGGGGGGATAACACCGGGGAGCTGTTTTTT.

CDR3 in DNA: TGTGCCAGCAGCTCCCAAAACATACAGGGTCCTGAGCAGTTCTTC. Its translation: CASSSQNIQGPEQFF. This chain links TRBV11-2 with TRBJ2-1; a possible D gene is TRBD1 (6 bases). Trimming took 4 bases from V and 9 from J, leaving 19 bases between them. Germline lookup yields CDR1 SGHAT and CDR2 FQNNGV. The CDR3 runs 15 residues.

The gene calls are TRBV7-9 and TRBJ2-1; D might be TRBD1 (7 bases). This CDR3 spans 16 amino acids. The germline V and J ends were trimmed by 4 bases and 5 bases, with 18 bases remaining between them. Germline CDR1 is SEHNR and CDR2 is FQNEAQ (reference sequence). DNA for the CDR3: TGTGCCAGCAGCTACACATTCGGAGGGGGCCACAATGAGCAGTTCTTC. This translates into CASSYTFGGGHNEQFF. The variable domain in full, with the rest retrieved from reference TRBV7-9 and TRBJ2-1, is DTGVSQNPRHKITKRGQNVTFRCDPISEHNRLYWYRQTLGQGPEFLTYFQNEAQLEKSRLLSDRFSAERPKGSFSTLEIQRTEQGDSAMYLCASSYTFGGGHNEQFFGPGTRLTVL.

V and J are TRBV9 and TRBJ2-3; no clear D. The germline V and J ends were trimmed by 0 bases and 0 bases, with 11 bases remaining between them. The CDR3 runs 16 residues. The V gene's germline CDR1 is SGDLS and CDR2 YYNGEE. The DNA of the CDR3 is TGTGCCAGCAGCGTAGCTAGGTCCGGTAGCACAGATACGCAGTATTTT. Translating gives CASSVARSGSTDTQYF.

The chain is built from TRBV9 and TRBJ1-6; perhaps TRBD1 as D (6 bases). Trimming removed 6 bases at V and 4 bases at J, with 17 bases between. The CDR3 totals 16 residues. The germline V gene has CDR1 SGDLS and CDR2 YYNGEE. The CDR3 nucleotides are TGTGCCAGCAACGAAGGGGGGGCCCGGTATAATTCACCCCTCCACTTT. Translated: CASNEGGARYNSPLHF.

The V and J genes are TRBV14 and TRBJ1-6; 9 nucleotides agree with TRBD1. From germline, CDR1 is SGHDN and CDR2 FVKESK. This CDR3 comprises 16 residues. V lost 4 bases and J lost 10; bases outside the gene matches: 11. CDR3 residues: CASSLGEDRGSSPLHF. CDR3 coding DNA: TGTGCCAGCAGCCTAGGGGAGGACAGGGGATCCTCACCCCTCCACTTT.

V is TRBV7-2 and J is TRBJ2-6; 8 nucleotides line up with TRBD2. CDR1 and CDR2 (germline): SGHTA, FQGNSA. With V trimmed by 8 bases and J by 0 bases, 6 bases remained unmatched. The CDR3 has 16 amino acids. Here the CDR3 DNA reads TGTGCCAGCGCCCCGGGGGGGAGCTCTGGGGCCAACGTCCTGACTTTC. This gives the protein CASAPGGSSGANVLTF.

This sequence joins TRBV4-2 and TRBJ2-2; D perhaps matches TRBD1 (6 bases). The germline gives CDR1 LGHNA, CDR2 YNFKEQ. The CDR3 sequence is 15 residues long. Trimming took 1 base from V and 8 from J, leaving 14 bases between them. The CDR3 loop reads CASSQVSGDGGELFF. CDR3 sequence (DNA): TGTGCCAGCAGCCAAGTGTCAGGGGATGGAGGGGAGCTGTTTTTT.

The CDR3 coding sequence is TGTGCCAGCAGTGCCTTGTCGAGCGGGGACACCGGGGAGCTGTTTTTT. This translates into CASSALSSGDTGELFF. The V call is TRBV2, the J call TRBJ2-2, with 7 bases lining up with TRBD2. With V trimmed by 4 bases and J by 3 bases, 8 bases remained unmatched. CDR1 and CDR2 from the germline V gene are SNHLY and FYNNEI. This CDR3 contains 16 residues.

The chain couples TRBV6-1 to TRBJ2-1; D might be TRBD1 (5 bases). The V gene lost 4 bases and the J gene lost 3 bases, with 13 bases spanning the gap. The CDR3 spans 15 residues. Looked up from germline, CDR1 is MNHNS and CDR2 is SASEGT. The CDR3 here is CASSGQDSHYNEQFF. CDR3 bases: TGTGCCAGCAGTGGCCAAGACAGCCACTACAATGAGCAGTTCTTC.

The rearrangement joins TRBV19 to TRBJ1-2, with a weak D call TRBD1 (5 bases). Trimming took 5 bases from V and 4 from J, leaving 20 bases between them. This CDR3 comprises 16 residues. Germline lookup yields CDR1 LNHDA and CDR2 SQIVND (reference sequence). Here the CDR3 reads CASSVTQGTVAYGYTF. The CDR3 coding sequence is TGTGCCAGTAGTGTAACCCAGGGTACGGTGGCCTATGGCTACACCTTC.

V is TRBV5-1 and J is TRBJ2-7; D may be TRBD1 (5 bases). Per germline, CDR1 SGHRS and CDR2 YFSETQ. Trimming shortened V by 5 bases and J by 5 bases, and 14 bases separated the two germline ends. The CDR3 is 13 amino acids. DNA of the CDR3: TGCGCCAGCAGGACATCAGGGCGCGACGAGCAGTACTTC. Encoded protein: CASRTSGRDEQYF.

The genes are TRBV4-2 and TRBJ2-1, with 11 bases identical to TRBD1. Germline values: CDR1 LGHNA, CDR2 YNFKEQ. CDR3 length: 16 amino acids. Trimming removed 2 bases from V and 5 bases from J; junction bases left unmatched: 5. The CDR3 region has the DNA TGTGCCAGCAGCCAACCGGACAGGGGGCGAAACAATGAGCAGTTCTTC. It encodes CASSQPDRGRNNEQFF.

The chain combines TRBV28 with TRBJ2-2; a weak D match, TRBD2 (6 bases). This CDR3 has 18 amino acids. V lost 9 bases, J lost 4 bases, and 27 bases lay in between. Germline CDR1 reads MDHEN; CDR2 reads SYDVKM. CDR3 DNA sequence: TGTGCCAGTGCCTCACCCAAGGGGCGGGACTTACCCACCGGGGAGCTGTTTTTT. It translates to CASASPKGRDLPTGELFF.

The genes are TRBV19 and TRBJ1-5, with D perhaps matching TRBD1 (6 bases). From germline, CDR1 is LNHDA and CDR2 SQIVND (reference sequence). Deletions cut 6 bases from V and 0 bases from J, with 24 bases between. The CDR3 covers 19 residues. CDR3 sequence: CASSTSLIAGDLSNQPQHF. For the CDR3, the DNA is TGTGCCAGTAGCACGTCCCTGATAGCAGGGGATCTTAGCAATCAGCCCCAGCATTTT.

The rearrangement uses TRBV6-1 and TRBJ1-5; D is possibly TRBD1 (6 bases). This CDR3 is built from 13 residues. V lost 10 bases and J lost 2, with 12 bases in between. In germline, CDR1 is MNHNS, CDR2 SASEGT. CDR3 region: CAIGQRGNQPQHF. The CDR3 DNA sequence: TGTGCCATTGGACAGAGAGGCAATCAGCCCCAGCATTTT.

The chain links TRBV9 to TRBJ1-1, with 7 bases identical to TRBD1. The V gene's germline CDR1 is SGDLS and CDR2 YYNGEE. The CDR3 consists of 14 residues. V shed 3 bases, J shed 3 bases, and the junction held 5 bases outside the gene matches. Written as DNA, the CDR3 is TGTGCCAGCAGCGCCCGGGACAGCTACACTGAAGCTTTCTTT. It codes for CASSARDSYTEAFF.

The chain links TRBV9 to TRBJ2-3; weak D call: TRBD1 (5 bases). CDR1 and CDR2 from the germline V gene are SGDLS and YYNGEE. The CDR3 covers 13 residues. Trimming cost V 1 base and J 4 bases, with 7 bases left between them. The CDR3 spells CASSVWGPDTQYF. The CDR3 DNA is TGTGCCAGCAGCGTATGGGGCCCAGATACGCAGTATTTT.

The chain couples TRBV28 to TRBJ1-4; the D gene is possibly TRBD1 (5 bases). Germline-derived CDR1 and CDR2 are MDHEN and SYDVKM. The CDR3 consists of 15 residues. V shed 2 bases and J shed 4 bases, with 11 bases lying between them. CDR3 residues: CASSLDSKYNEKLFF. The CDR3 region has the DNA TGTGCCAGCAGTTTAGACAGCAAGTATAATGAAAAACTGTTTTTT.

This chain connects TRBV5-1 to TRBJ1-6; D might be TRBD1 (5 bases). Per the germline V gene, CDR1 is SGHRS and CDR2 is YFSETQ. With 0 bases removed from V and 7 bases from J, the gap between germline ends came to 11 bases. The CDR3 spans 15 residues. The CDR3 nucleotides read TGCGCCAGCAGCTTGGTGCAGGGTCGGAATTCACCCCTCCACTTT. Protein sequence: CASSLVQGRNSPLHF.

V and J are TRBV9 and TRBJ2-5, with unresolved D. Germline assignment: CDR1 SGDLS and CDR2 YYNGEE. The CDR3 spans 14 residues. Trimming cost V 1 base and J 2 bases, with 9 bases left between them. CDR3 sequence (DNA): TGTGCCAGCAGCGTATCAACAGCACAAGAGACCCAGTACTTC. Protein: CASSVSTAQETQYF.

V gene TRBV6-5 combines with J gene TRBJ1-2; 10 bases are shared with TRBD1. CDR3 length: 16 amino acids. The V and J ends lost 0 bases and 5 bases, in that order; junction bases with no gene match: 6. CDR1 and CDR2 from the germline V gene are MNHEY and SVGAGI. CDR3 nucleotide sequence: TGTGCCAGCAGTTACTCGATCGGGACAGGGGATTATGGCTACACCTTC. Translated, it gives CASSYSIGTGDYGYTF.